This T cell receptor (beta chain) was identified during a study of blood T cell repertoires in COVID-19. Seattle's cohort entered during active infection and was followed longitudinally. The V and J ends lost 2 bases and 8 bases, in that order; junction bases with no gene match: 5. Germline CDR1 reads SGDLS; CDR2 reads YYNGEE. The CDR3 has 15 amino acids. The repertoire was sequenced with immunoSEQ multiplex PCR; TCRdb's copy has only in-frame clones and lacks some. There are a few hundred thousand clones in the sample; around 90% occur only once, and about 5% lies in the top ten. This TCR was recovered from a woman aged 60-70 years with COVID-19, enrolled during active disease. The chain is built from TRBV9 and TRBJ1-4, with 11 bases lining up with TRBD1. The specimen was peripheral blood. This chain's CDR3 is CASSVAGTGGEKLFF. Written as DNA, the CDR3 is TGTGCCAGCAGCGTTGCCGGGACAGGGGGGGAAAAACTGTTTTTT.